Sequencing of this T cell receptor (beta chain) was carried out in a study of blood T cell repertoires in COVID-19. Overall study: Acute-phase and convalescent COVID-19 samples originated in the United States, Italy and Spain. In each case, the material was cDNA or gDNA derived from T cells, B-cell-depleted T cells, or PBMCs.

Original processing notes: Amplification with reference gene primers provided the estimates of nucleated cell counts. The data were produced by immunoSEQ multiplex PCR, yet TCRdb's version contains in-frame clones alone and is incomplete. The V and J calls and clone size were taken over from that table, and D and trimming were inferred from the DNA. Among roughly 260,000 clones, 87% were seen once, and the ten largest hold more than 5%. Cohort allocation depended upon clinical history that participants reported. CDR3 length: 13 amino acids. Trimming at V came to 7 bases and at J to 5 bases, leaving 4 bases not matched to a gene. Germline CDR1 reads SGDLS; CDR2 reads YYNGEE.

Source material: PBMCs or T cells enriched from blood (not recorded which). The V gene is TRBV9, the J gene TRBJ2-1, with TRBD2 matching over 9 bases. The sequence derives from a woman aged 30 to 39 with acute COVID-19. CDR3 protein: CASAGGVHNEQFF. Here the CDR3 DNA reads TGTGCCAGCGCGGGAGGGGTCCACAATGAGCAGTTCTTC.